One and the same sample provided the 27 T cell receptor beta chains below, sequenced in a study of T cells in Graves' hyperthyroidism and ophthalmopathy. Amplification yielded TCR beta CDR3 regions, with RNA transcripts as the source. Initially, a first-round RT-PCR of the TCR CDR3 employed the HTBI primer set. MiXCR, run by TCRdb on the multiplex PCR reads, gives a single entry per CDR3 protein. The sample gives 300,000 to 450,000 distinct CDR3 sequences, 13% of which show up once; roughly 8.3% is in the top ten. The sample was blood. All receptors derive from a woman under 30 with Graves' hyperthyroidism.

The chain couples TRBV6-1 to TRBJ1-6; a possible D gene is TRBD1 (6 bases). Germline assignment: CDR1 MNHNS and CDR2 SASEGT. The CDR3 is made up of 12 amino acids. The V end was cut by 6 bases, the J end by 16 bases, with 16 bases between. CDR3 nucleotides: TGTGCCAGCAGCCAGGGACAAACTTTACTCCACTTT. It specifies CASSQGQTLLHF.

In its sample, this clonotype was seen many times. The chain employs TRBV20-1 and TRBJ2-7; TRBD2 matches at 8 bases. The V gene's germline CDR1 is DFQATT and CDR2 SNEGSKA (reference sequence). V dropped 3 bases and J dropped 3; count of bases not matched to a gene: 7. The CDR3 sequence is 14 residues long. The CDR3, as DNA: TGCAGTGCTAGCTTAGTTGCGGGGGGCTACGAGCAGTACTTC. Its translation: CSASLVAGGYEQYF.

The table lists this clonotype with a count of one. This rearrangement joins TRBV6-2 or TRBV6-3 to TRBJ1-2; D is undetermined. V lost 8 bases and J 3 bases, leaving 19 bases between the germline ends. Germline lookup yields CDR1 MNHEY and CDR2 SVGEGT. This CDR3 spans 15 amino acids. The CDR3 sequence: CASRGGGKGDYGYTF. The CDR3 region has the DNA TGTGCCAGCCGAGGTGGTGGAAAGGGAGACTATGGCTACACCTTC.

There are many counts of this clonotype. The chain employs TRBV11-1 and TRBJ2-7, with D tentatively TRBD1 (6 bases). V dropped 6 bases and J dropped 3 bases, with 12 bases sitting between them. The CDR3 length is 13 residues. The germline V gene encodes CDR1 SGHAT and CDR2 FQDESV (reference sequence). The chain's CDR3 is CASSNGQNYEQYF. The CDR3 DNA reads TGTGCCAGCAGTAACGGACAGAACTACGAGCAGTACTTC.

This clonotype was seen ten or more times. The chain couples TRBV10-3 to TRBJ1-5; 11 positions agree with TRBD1. Germline V gene sequence: CDR1 ENHRY, CDR2 SYGVKD. Trimming cost V 10 bases and J 4 bases; bases outside gene matches: 6. This CDR3 spans 14 amino acids. The CDR3 nucleotides read TGTGCCAGCGGACAGGGGGCGGGTAATCAGCCCCAGCATTTT. Protein product: CASGQGAGNQPQHF.

The table lists this clonotype with many counts. The chain combines TRBV29-1 with TRBJ2-5; the match to TRBD2 covers 12 bases. The V segment lost 7 bases and the J segment 3 bases; nucleotides outside the gene matches: 6. The CDR3 has 14 amino acids. The V gene's germline CDR1 is SQVTM and CDR2 ANQGSEA. CDR3 sequence: CSGLSSGREETQYF. CDR3 sequence (DNA): TGCAGCGGACTATCTAGCGGGAGGGAAGAGACCCAGTACTTC.

The chain combines TRBV27 with TRBJ2-7; maybe TRBD2 (5 bases). Trimming removed 5 bases at V and 0 bases at J, with 23 bases between. The CDR3 spans 18 residues. The germline V gene has CDR1 MNHEY and CDR2 SMNVEV (reference sequence). CDR3 in amino acids: CASSPTTRTTKSSYEQYF. The CDR3 DNA follows: TGTGCCAGCAGTCCAACCACCAGGACGACTAAGAGCTCCTACGAGCAGTACTTC.

This clonotype was observed at least ten times. The genes are TRBV18 and TRBJ2-7; TRBD2 aligns across 7 bases. The germline gives CDR1 KGHSH, CDR2 LQKENI. With V trimmed by 4 bases and J by 6 bases, 12 bases remained unmatched. The CDR3 extends over 15 amino acids. CDR3 sequence reads: CASSLTQRDSGEQYF. DNA for the CDR3: TGTGCCAGCTCACTTACGCAGCGGGATTCAGGCGAGCAGTACTTC.

The sample holds many counts of this clonotype. The chain combines TRBV28 with TRBJ2-7, with 10 bases fitting TRBD1. V lost 7 bases and J lost 7; bases outside the gene matches: 10. Germline V gene sequence: CDR1 MDHEN, CDR2 SYDVKM. The CDR3 covers 14 residues. The CDR3 DNA sequence: TGTGCCAGCACCCCCTGGACAGGGGGGTATGAGCAGTACTTC. Amino acids: CASTPWTGGYEQYF.

The chain carries TRBV20-1 and TRBJ1-5, with D perhaps TRBD1 (6 bases). The CDR3 is 15 amino acids. Germline lookup yields CDR1 DFQATT and CDR2 SNEGSKA (reference sequence). Trimming removed 4 bases at V and 6 bases at J, with 19 bases between. CDR3 region: CSAKGNSGGGQPQHF. The CDR3 DNA reads TGCAGTGCTAAGGGTAATTCGGGGGGCGGTCAGCCCCAGCATTTT.

The chain joins TRBV4-1 to TRBJ2-7, with 10 bases aligning to TRBD1. The V and J ends lost 3 bases and 5 bases, in that order; junction bases with no gene match: 10. Germline V gene sequence: CDR1 MGHRA, CDR2 YSYEKL. The CDR3 covers 16 residues. CDR3 sequence: CASSQGFRDRGHEQYF. CDR3 coding DNA: TGCGCCAGCAGCCAGGGTTTCCGGGACAGGGGACACGAGCAGTACTTC.

This clonotype has a count of ten or more. This sequence joins TRBV11-2 and TRBJ2-3; perhaps TRBD2 as D (5 bases). Germline V gene sequence: CDR1 SGHAT, CDR2 FQNNGV. The germline V and J ends were trimmed by 4 bases and 2 bases, with 10 bases remaining between them. There are 14 residues in the CDR3. The CDR3 sequence is CASSWRLHTDTQYF. The CDR3 DNA sequence: TGTGCCAGCAGCTGGAGGCTACACACAGATACGCAGTATTTT.

This clonotype came up many times. This sequence joins TRBV27 and TRBJ1-6; D is unresolved. CDR1 is MNHEY, CDR2 SMNVEV, per germline (reference sequence). Between the trimmed V and J ends, which lost 4 bases and 7 bases, there was a span of 17 bases. CDR3 size: 16 residues. CDR3 DNA sequence: TGTGCCAGCAGTTCTCCCATGCGTGGAGGGAATTCACCCCTCCACTTT. As protein: CASSSPMRGGNSPLHF.

This clonotype was recorded many times. The V gene is TRBV7-2, the J gene TRBJ2-1; no clear D. Trimming took off 0 bases at V and 7 bases at J, with 4 bases between the two ends. The V gene's germline CDR1 is SGHTA and CDR2 FQGNSA. This CDR3 comprises 12 residues. The CDR3 DNA follows: TGTGCCAGCAGCTTAGCGAGGAATGAGCAGTTCTTC. Translation: CASSLARNEQFF.

This clonotype was seen a few times. This chain uses TRBV7-9 with TRBJ2-7; 8 bases match TRBD2. Trimming took 2 bases from V and 2 from J; bases not matched to a gene: 8. The CDR3 length is 16 residues. Germline assignment: CDR1 SEHNR and CDR2 FQNEAQ (reference sequence). The CDR3 bases are TGTGCCAGCAGCTTATTGTATGGAGCGGGGGCCTACGAGCAGTACTTC. Translated, it gives CASSLLYGAGAYEQYF.

This clonotype has more than one count but fewer than ten. This sequence joins TRBV5-1 and TRBJ2-3; TRBD2 might be the D (5 bases). V lost 4 bases, J lost 6 bases, and 12 bases lay in between. The CDR3 length is 13 residues. Germline V gives CDR1 SGHRS, CDR2 YFSETQ. The CDR3 loop reads CASSLTGFDTQYF. The CDR3 region has the DNA TGCGCCAGCAGCCTGACGGGGTTCGATACGCAGTATTTT.

This clonotype occurred many times. The V call is TRBV7-2, the J call TRBJ2-7, with 7 bases matching TRBD2. V shed 0 bases, J shed 7 bases, and the junction held 9 bases outside the gene matches. The CDR3 loop spans 15 amino acids. Germline V gene sequence: CDR1 SGHTA, CDR2 FQGNSA. The CDR3 DNA sequence: TGTGCCAGCAGCTTAGCGCACCTTGTCGGGGGGGAGCAGTACTTC. Residues: CASSLAHLVGGEQYF.

This clonotype was observed at least ten times. The V gene is TRBV28, the J gene TRBJ2-7, with TRBD1 identical over 7 bases. CDR1 MDHEN and CDR2 SYDVKM come from the germline V gene. The CDR3 extends over 14 amino acids. V gave up 6 bases and J gave up 2 bases; unmatched junction bases: 7. As DNA, the CDR3 is TGTGCCAGCAGCCTTCCAGACAGGGCCTACGAGCAGTACTTC. Its translation: CASSLPDRAYEQYF.

The V call is TRBV9, the J call TRBJ2-1; no firm D call. Trimming took 0 bases from V and 9 from J, leaving 10 bases between them. The germline gives CDR1 SGDLS, CDR2 YYNGEE. The CDR3 length is 13 residues. The CDR3 nucleotides are TGTGCCAGCAGCGTAGGTACGGGCGGTGAGCAGTTCTTC. Translation: CASSVGTGGEQFF.

This clonotype was recorded many times. The chain employs TRBV19 and TRBJ2-5; 11 nucleotides agree with TRBD1. J was trimmed by 5 bases and V by 8 bases; bases with no gene match: 10. The CDR3 is 15 amino acids. Germline V gives CDR1 LNHDA, CDR2 SQIVND (reference sequence). CDR3 protein: CASGDPDRGLETQYF. The CDR3 DNA sequence: TGTGCCAGTGGCGACCCGGACAGGGGGCTTGAGACCCAGTACTTC.

In this sample, this clonotype turned up a few times. The junction does not match germline at one end; this may be a read error. The chain is built from TRBV28 and TRBJ1-1; D is undetermined. The length of the CDR3 is 11 residues. Germline CDR1 MDHEN, CDR2 SYDVKM. DNA of the CDR3: TGTGCCTGCAGTGTGAACACTGAAGCTTTCTTT. Translation: CACSVNTEAFF.

At least ten counts were recorded for this clonotype. V gene TRBV24-1 combines with J gene TRBJ1-2; tentative D call: TRBD1 (6 bases). Germline V gives CDR1 KGHDR, CDR2 SFDVKD. Trimming took 7 bases from V and 3 from J, leaving 8 bases between them. CDR3 length: 12 amino acids. As DNA, the CDR3 is TGTGCCACCAGCCCAGGGGACTATGGCTACACCTTC. Protein sequence: CATSPGDYGYTF.

J is TRBJ2-2 and V is TRBV5-1, with D possibly being TRBD1 (6 bases). Germline V gene data show CDR1 as SGHRS and CDR2 as YFSETQ. V gave up 3 bases and J gave up 4 bases, with 13 bases separating them. This CDR3 is 15 amino acids long. The CDR3 region is CASSSRDTFTGELFF. Written as DNA, the CDR3 is TGCGCCAGCAGCTCACGGGACACCTTCACCGGGGAGCTGTTTTTT.

This clonotype was observed at least ten times. The chain links TRBV6-2 or TRBV6-3 to TRBJ2-3; 9 bases are a match to TRBD1. Germline lookup yields CDR1 MNHEY and CDR2 SVGEGT. V lost 0 bases and J lost 2; bases outside the gene matches: 6. This CDR3 has 17 amino acids. The CDR3 nucleotides are TGTGCCAGCAGTTACTCGATCGGACAGGGGCCCACAGATACGCAGTATTTT. Its translation: CASSYSIGQGPTDTQYF.

On this clonotype itself: A much more abundant neighbour one base away suggests this may be a read error. The rearrangement links TRBV20-1 to TRBJ2-7; 14 nucleotides align to TRBD2. Germline V gene lookup returns CDR1 DFQATT and CDR2 SNEGSKA (reference sequence). The CDR3 is 16 amino acids. Trimming cost V 5 bases and J 7 bases; bases outside gene matches: 13. The CDR3 here is CSARWETSGGAWEQYF. CDR3 nucleotides: TGCAGTGCTCGCTGGGAGACTAGCGGGGGGGCTTGGGAGCAGTACTTC.

The sample holds many counts of this clonotype. The J gene is TRBJ2-7, the V gene TRBV28, with 8 bases aligning to TRBD2. Trimming cost V 6 bases and J 4 bases; bases outside gene matches: 8. This CDR3 has 14 residues. CDR1 and CDR2 from the germline V gene are MDHEN and SYDVKM. The CDR3: CASSGGGSAYEQYF. The CDR3, as DNA: TGTGCCAGCAGCGGGGGGGGTTCAGCTTACGAGCAGTACTTC.

This clonotype was counted ten times or more. The J gene is TRBJ1-1, the V gene TRBV28; 12 bases fit TRBD1. Trimming at V came to 3 bases and at J to 10 bases, leaving 12 bases not matched to a gene. Germline CDR1 and CDR2: MDHEN and SYDVKM. CDR3 size: 16 residues. CDR3 loop: CASSFVSGTGGAGAFF. The CDR3 bases are TGTGCCAGCAGTTTCGTGTCCGGGACAGGGGGCGCAGGAGCTTTCTTT.